This TCR beta chain was profiled in a study of T cell responses to AZD1222 COVID-19 vaccine. The assay was immunoSEQ multiplex PCR, and TCRdb's table has in-frame clones only and misses some. Seen here are around 99,000 clones, approximately 90% observed once, and the top ten hold around 4.3%. CDR1 and CDR2 from the germline V gene are SGHRS and YFSETQ. The V and J ends lost 4 bases and 0 bases respectively, with 13 bases between them. The CDR3 spans 15 residues. The TCR was taken from an adult in good health. Here the sequenced sample was peripheral blood, taken on day 0 of AZD1222 vaccination. J is TRBJ2-5 and V is TRBV5-1; D is unresolved. The chain's CDR3 is CASSPSPTYQETQYF. CDR3 sequence (DNA): TGCGCCAGCAGCCCCTCTCCTACGTACCAAGAGACCCAGTACTTC. Full variable domain (missing parts from reference TRBV5-1 and TRBJ2-5): KAGVTQTPRYLIKTRGQQVTLSCSPISGHRSVSWYQQTPGQGLQFLFEYFSETQRNKGNFPGRFSGRQFSNSRSEMNVSTLELGDSALYLCASSPSPTYQETQYFGPGTRLLVL.